The 27 T cell receptor beta chains given below trace back to one sample, sequenced in a study of T-cell reconstitution after alpha-beta-depleted transplantation in children. Overall study findings and caveats: T-cell counts and diversity at one year following transplant were attributed mainly to newly produced T cells.

Library preparation (for TCRbeta) was performed with unique molecular identifiers. A single record per CDR3 protein comes from TCRdb applying MiXCR to the PCR reads. The sample yields hundreds of thousands of distinct CDR3 sequences, 7.5% to 9% seen once. No antigens are known for them. Specimen: peripheral blood, collected 360 days after TCRalphabeta/CD19-depleted stem cell transplant. The receptor set was obtained from a female patient aged 2-9 years who had a stem cell transplant for Fanconi anemia, so the T cells may come from the graft donor.

This clonotype has ten or more counts. V usage is TRBV12-3 or TRBV12-4 and J usage is TRBJ2-2; D uncertain. CDR3 length: 11 residues. V was clipped by 7 bases and J by 6 bases, with 6 bases between them. The CDR3 sequence is CASMFAGELFF. DNA for the CDR3: TGTGCCAGCATGTTTGCCGGGGAGCTGTTTTTT.

This clonotype has a count of ten or more. This chain uses TRBV9 with TRBJ2-7; 7 positions agree with TRBD1. This CDR3 spans 16 amino acids. Germline-derived CDR1 and CDR2 are SGDLS and YYNGEE. J lost 0 bases, V lost 0 bases, and 6 bases had no gene match. The CDR3 spells CASSVGPTGDSYEQYF. The DNA of the CDR3 is TGTGCCAGCAGCGTAGGGCCCACAGGGGACTCCTACGAGCAGTACTTC.

The gene calls are TRBV6-1 and TRBJ2-3; 8 bases line up with TRBD1. After removal of 6 bases from V and 2 bases from J, the junction contained 7 bases not matched to a gene. Germline V gives CDR1 MNHNS, CDR2 SASEGT. This CDR3 is built from 15 residues. In nucleotides, the CDR3 is TGTGCCAGCAGGAATGCAGGGGGCCCCACAGATACGCAGTATTTT. Protein sequence: CASRNAGGPTDTQYF.

The chain links TRBV29-1 to TRBJ1-1; 9 bases agree with TRBD1. Looked up from germline, CDR1 is SQVTM and CDR2 is ANQGSEA. The CDR3 extends over 10 amino acids. The V segment lost 7 bases and the J segment 8 bases; nucleotides outside the gene matches: 2. The CDR3 nucleotides are TGCAGCGCAGGACAGGGGGAAGCTTTCTTT. Residues: CSAGQGEAFF.

This clonotype showed up many times. V usage is TRBV6-5 and J usage is TRBJ1-1; the match to TRBD1 covers 7 bases. Per the germline V gene, CDR1 is MNHEY and CDR2 is SVGAGI. The length of the CDR3 is 16 residues. V shed 6 bases and J 1 base; nucleotides not matched to a gene: 11. Written as DNA, the CDR3 is TGTGCCAGCAGATTAAACAGGGGTCAGGGGAACACTGAAGCTTTCTTT. It specifies CASRLNRGQGNTEAFF.

This clonotype occurred many times. The chain combines TRBV12-3 or TRBV12-4 with TRBJ1-2; 8 nucleotides match TRBD1. The CDR3 sequence is 15 residues long. The ends lost 3 bases at V and 4 bases at J; junction bases unmatched: 7. CDR3 nucleotide sequence: TGTGCCAGCAGTTTCGAGGGACAGGTACCCTATGGCTACACCTTC. Its translation: CASSFEGQVPYGYTF.

The rearrangement joins TRBV4-2 to TRBJ2-5; 12 bases agree with TRBD2. Germline CDR1 LGHNA, CDR2 YNFKEQ. This CDR3 spans 16 amino acids. V lost 3 bases to trimming and J lost 4 bases; unmatched junction nucleotides: 6. CDR3 loop: CASSHASGGAGETQYF. CDR3 nucleotides: TGTGCCAGCAGCCACGCTAGCGGGGGGGCAGGAGAGACCCAGTACTTC.

This clonotype was seen at least ten times. The CDR3 here is CASTLEGPEQFF. As DNA, the CDR3 is TGTGCCAGCACCCTGGAGGGGCCTGAGCAGTTCTTC. This rearrangement joins TRBV12-3 or TRBV12-4 to TRBJ2-1; TRBD2 is a possible D gene (6 bases). The V end lost 7 bases, the J end lost 9 bases, and 13 bases lay between the germline ends. The CDR3 is made up of 12 amino acids.

This clonotype was observed many times. The rearrangement links TRBV21-1 to TRBJ1-5. TRBV21-1 is designated a pseudogene. The CDR3 has 16 amino acids. CDR3 DNA sequence: TGTGCCAGCAGCAAATATGGGGACTTACCAGATCAGCCCCAGCATTTT. Amino acid sequence: CASSKYGDLPDQPQHF.

The V and J genes are TRBV3-1 and TRBJ2-2; no clear D gene. V lost 0 bases and J lost 0, with 2 bases in between. This CDR3 has 14 residues. Germline CDR1 and CDR2: LGHDT and YNNKEL (reference sequence). CDR3 DNA sequence: TGTGCCAGCAGCCAAGACCCGAACACCGGGGAGCTGTTTTTT. It translates to CASSQDPNTGELFF.

The V call is TRBV28, the J call TRBJ1-5; unclear D gene. Trimming pared 3 bases from V and 4 bases from J, leaving 10 bases between. Germline V CDR1 and CDR2: MDHEN, SYDVKM. This CDR3 contains 14 residues. The CDR3 sequence is CASSFAWQNQPQHF. The CDR3, as DNA: TGTGCCAGCAGTTTCGCGTGGCAAAATCAGCCCCAGCATTTT.

J is TRBJ1-4 and V is TRBV7-6; D is ambiguous. This CDR3 contains 14 residues. With 1 base removed from V and 7 bases from J, the gap between germline ends came to 10 bases. CDR1 and CDR2 from the germline V gene are SGHVS and FNYEAQ. The CDR3 bases are TGTGCCAGCAGCTTAGTTGCAGGAAGTGAAAAACTGTTTTTT. It encodes CASSLVAGSEKLFF.

This clonotype was recorded many times. The chain employs TRBV20-1 and TRBJ2-7; D gene uncertain. The CDR3 contains 14 residues. CDR1 and CDR2 from the germline V gene are DFQATT and SNEGSKA (reference sequence). Trimming cost V 3 bases and J 6 bases, with 18 bases left between them. The CDR3 protein is CSASPGPNLFEQYF. As DNA, the CDR3 is TGCAGTGCTAGTCCCGGGCCAAACCTTTTCGAGCAGTACTTC.

The rearrangement joins TRBV10-3 to TRBJ1-1; the D is unclear. Trimming took off 2 bases at V and 11 bases at J, with 9 bases between the two ends. The CDR3 has 11 amino acids. CDR1 and CDR2 from the germline V gene are ENHRY and SYGVKD. This chain's CDR3 is CAISEEKSAFF. CDR3 coding DNA: TGTGCCATCAGTGAGGAGAAGTCGGCTTTCTTT.

This clonotype was counted at least ten times. CDR3 nucleotide sequence: TGCGCCAGCAGCTTAACAGGGAATTCACCCCTCCACTTT. Residues: CASSLTGNSPLHF. The chain couples TRBV5-1 to TRBJ1-6; tentatively, D is TRBD1 (6 bases). V lost 2 bases and J lost 7, with 7 bases in between. The CDR3 contains 13 residues. Germline V gene lookup returns CDR1 SGHRS and CDR2 YFSETQ.

This clonotype was found many times. J is TRBJ2-2 and V is TRBV18; D unclear. CDR1 and CDR2 from the germline V gene are KGHSH and LQKENI. Between the trimmed V and J ends, which lost 1 base and 4 bases, there was a span of 10 bases. CDR3 length: 15 amino acids. CDR3 loop: CASSPQATSTGELFF. CDR3 nucleotide sequence: TGTGCCAGCTCACCACAGGCCACATCCACCGGGGAGCTGTTTTTT.

This clonotype came up many times. V is TRBV7-9 and J is TRBJ2-3; 8 nucleotides agree with TRBD2. The CDR3 totals 14 residues. CDR1 and CDR2 (germline): SEHNR, FQNEAQ (reference sequence). The ends lost 5 bases at V and 5 bases at J; junction bases unmatched: 6. As DNA, the CDR3 is TGTGCCAGCAGCAGTAGCGGGGTTAAAGATACGCAGTATTTT. This gives the protein CASSSSGVKDTQYF.

As to this clonotype: A much larger clone sits a single nucleotide away, making a read error possible. This chain uses TRBV6-2 or TRBV6-3 with TRBJ1-6; a possible D gene is TRBD1 (6 bases). The length of the CDR3 is 15 residues. V was trimmed by 5 bases and J by 7 bases, leaving 15 bases between them. Germline V gives CDR1 MNHEY, CDR2 SVGEGT. The CDR3 DNA reads TGTGCCAGCAGTCTCGACAGGAGCCAAAATTCACCCCTCCACTTT. Translation: CASSLDRSQNSPLHF.

This clonotype showed up just a few times. V is TRBV4-3 and J is TRBJ1-5; 7 positions agree with TRBD1. V shed 0 bases, J shed 8 bases, and the junction held 1 base outside the gene matches. The germline CDR1 and CDR2 sequences are LGHNA and YSLEER. This CDR3 region has 13 residues. The CDR3 sequence: CASSQDQGEPQHF. The CDR3 bases are TGCGCCAGCAGCCAAGATCAGGGGGAGCCCCAGCATTTT.

The rearrangement uses TRBV7-2 and TRBJ1-6, with 7 bases lining up with TRBD1. This CDR3 spans 17 amino acids. V shed 1 base, J shed 10 bases, and the junction held 13 bases outside the gene matches. CDR1 is SGHTA and CDR2 is FQGNSA in the germline V gene. CDR3 nucleotide sequence: TGTGCCAGCAGCTTAGAGCTCAAGACAGGGCTACGGTCACCCCTCCACTTT. Its protein is CASSLELKTGLRSPLHF.

This clonotype was recorded at least ten times. The chain uses TRBV7-6 and TRBJ1-5, with no clear D. Germline V gives CDR1 SGHVS, CDR2 FNYEAQ. This CDR3 comprises 14 residues. With 2 bases removed from V and 5 bases from J, the gap between germline ends came to 10 bases. CDR3 amino acids: CASSLTDRDQPQHF. The CDR3 region has the DNA TGTGCCAGCAGCTTAACGGACCGAGATCAGCCCCAGCATTTT. Using reference TRBV7-6 and TRBJ1-5 for the parts outside the CDR3, the full variable domain is GAGVSQSPRYKVTKRGQDVALRCDPISGHVSLYWYRQALGQGPEFLTYFNYEAQQDKSGLPNDRFSAERPEGSISTLTIQRTEQRDSAMYRCASSLTDRDQPQHFGDGTRLSIL.

The sample holds a few counts of this clonotype. V usage is TRBV7-9 and J usage is TRBJ1-2; D is perhaps TRBD1 (6 bases). The germline V and J ends were trimmed by 1 base and 7 bases, with 10 bases remaining between them. This CDR3 region has 13 residues. CDR1 and CDR2 (germline): SEHNR, FQNEAQ (reference sequence). CDR3 DNA: TGTGCCAGCAGCTTAGACAGGGAACGTGGCTACACCTTC. Translating gives CASSLDRERGYTF. Combining the CDR3 with reference TRBV7-9 and TRBJ1-2 gives the whole variable domain DTGVSQNPRHKITKRGQNVTFRCDPISEHNRLYWYRQTLGQGPEFLTYFQNEAQLEKSRLLSDRFSAERPKGSFSTLEIQRTEQGDSAMYLCASSLDRERGYTFGSGTRLTVV.

The V and J genes are TRBV12-3 or TRBV12-4 and TRBJ2-4, with D tentatively TRBD1 (7 bases). Trimming removed 6 bases from V and 3 bases from J, with 21 bases in between. The CDR3 extends over 17 amino acids. The CDR3 spells CASRLGAGQRIKNIQYF. CDR3 DNA sequence: TGTGCCAGCAGACTCGGTGCGGGACAGAGGATCAAAAACATTCAGTACTTC.

This clonotype came up many times. The rearrangement uses TRBV7-9 and TRBJ2-3; no clear D. Germline lookup yields CDR1 SEHNR and CDR2 FQNEAQ (reference sequence). CDR3 length equals 13 residues. V was clipped by 2 bases and J by 4 bases, with 7 bases between them. The CDR3 reads CASSLIVADTQYF. The CDR3 nucleotides read TGTGCCAGCAGCTTAATCGTGGCAGATACGCAGTATTTT.

This rearrangement joins TRBV6-5 to TRBJ1-1, with D maybe TRBD1 (6 bases). CDR1 and CDR2 from the germline V gene are MNHEY and SVGAGI. V lost 3 bases, J lost 3 bases, and 14 bases lay in between. This CDR3 has 15 residues. In DNA, the CDR3 is TGTGCCAGCAGTTATGGGGGCCACGCGGACACTGAAGCTTTCTTT. It codes for CASSYGGHADTEAFF.

There are many counts of this clonotype. V is TRBV28 and J is TRBJ2-7; D is unclear. Trimming removed 6 bases at V and 4 bases at J, with 7 bases between. The CDR3 contains 11 residues. Germline CDR1 MDHEN, CDR2 SYDVKM. CDR3 nucleotides: TGTGCCAGCAGCCACCAGTACGAGCAGTACTTC. Its translation is CASSHQYEQYF. Looking up the rest from reference TRBV28 and TRBJ2-7 gives the full variable domain: DVKVTQSSRYLVKRTGEKVFLECVQDMDHENMFWYRQDPGLGLRLIYFSYDVKMKEKGDIPEGYSVSREKKERFSLILESASTNQTSMYLCASSHQYEQYFGPGTRLTVT.

This clonotype was seen many times. The rearrangement joins TRBV7-3 to TRBJ2-7; tentatively, D is TRBD1 (6 bases). Germline lookup yields CDR1 SGHTA and CDR2 FQGTGA. The CDR3 has 11 residues. Trimming shortened V by 3 bases and J by 6 bases, and 6 bases separated the two germline ends. The CDR3 sequence is CASSFRGEQYF. The CDR3 DNA is TGTGCCAGCAGCTTCAGGGGCGAGCAGTACTTC.